This T cell receptor (beta chain) is drawn from a study of vaccination effects on CD4 cells after COVID-19. ViraFEST used viral peptide pools to expand antigen-specific CD4+ T cells before sequencing. The culture ran for 10 days before CD4+ T cells were isolated. Neither prior SARS-CoV-2 infection nor positive nucleocapsid antibodies were present in the vaccine recipients. As to this clone: Its antigen is as yet unknown.

Sequencing used immunoSEQ multiplex PCR; TCRdb keeps in-frame clones, though not all of them. The data hold tens of thousands of clones, with roughly 73% observed a single time. The CDR3 has 16 residues. V was shortened by 4 bases and J by 0 bases, with 16 bases between the two germline ends. The germline V gene encodes CDR1 SGHKS and CDR2 YYEKEE (reference sequence). The specimen was CD4+ T cells from PBMCs cultured with HCoV-OC43 spike peptides, collected before COVID-19 vaccination. Subset: HCoV-OC43 spike overlapping peptide pool stimulation. The chain is built from TRBV5-5 and TRBJ2-5; no firm D call. The TCR was taken from a human donor who received a COVID-19 vaccine. CDR3 in DNA: TGTGCCAGCAGCCCGCTGGGGATACTGTACCAAGAGACCCAGTACTTC. Protein: CASSPLGILYQETQYF.